The 20 T cell receptor beta chains below were found in one sample sequenced in a study of PD-1 blockade in classical Hodgkin lymphoma. The time point: cycle 4 day 1 (C4D1), after more than five weeks of nivolumab. Every patient relapsed after autologous stem cell transplantation, and brentuximab vedotin exposure varied. Sequencing used immunoSEQ multiplex PCR; TCRdb keeps in-frame clones, though not all of them. The sample lists around 25,000 clones; about 72% were seen once. The sample in question was peripheral blood mononuclear cells (PBMCs), obtained before the fourth cycle of nivolumab. The receptors originated from a human donor with classical Hodgkin lymphoma.

The sample holds a few counts of this clone. Distinct nucleotide sequences in the sample also encode this CDR3. The chain combines TRBV6-5 with TRBJ2-7, with D perhaps matching TRBD1 (6 bases). The CDR3 is 15 residues long. The V gene's germline CDR1 is MNHEY and CDR2 SVGAGI. Between the trimmed V and J ends, which lost 0 bases and 3 bases, there was a span of 12 bases. The CDR3 coding sequence is TGTGCCAGCAGTTACTCGATAGGGGGAAGCTACGAGCAGTACTTC. Amino acid sequence: CASSYSIGGSYEQYF.

This clone showed up just a few times. The chain is built from TRBV5-5 and TRBJ2-1; tentatively, D is TRBD1 (6 bases). CDR3 length: 11 amino acids. Trimming took off 0 bases at V and 14 bases at J, with 9 bases between the two ends. CDR1 and CDR2 (germline): SGHKS, YYEKEE (reference sequence). The CDR3 loop is CASSLDRTEFF. The DNA of the CDR3 is TGTGCCAGCAGCTTGGACAGGACAGAGTTCTTC.

The chain's CDR3 is CASNRQTGDSKGTDTQYF. CDR3 DNA: TGTGCCAGCAACCGACAAACGGGCGACAGTAAAGGTACAGATACGCAGTATTTT. The chain combines TRBV7-9 with TRBJ2-3, with D possibly matching TRBD1 (5 bases). V was pared by 7 bases and J by 3 bases, with 26 bases between. The CDR3 totals 18 residues. The germline CDR1 and CDR2 sequences are SEHNR and FQNEAQ (reference sequence).

This chain joins TRBV18 and TRBJ2-7; no firm D call. The CDR3 extends over 13 amino acids. Germline CDR1 and CDR2: KGHSH and LQKENI. Trimming removed 3 bases from V and 0 bases from J, with 6 bases in between. CDR3 protein: CASSPGLSYEQYF. In nucleotides, the CDR3 is TGTGCCAGCTCACCGGGTCTCTCCTACGAGCAGTACTTC.

Only a few counts were recorded for this clone. J is TRBJ2-3 and V is TRBV18; no reliable D call. Germline-derived CDR1 and CDR2 are KGHSH and LQKENI. CDR3 size: 16 residues. V was trimmed by 3 bases and J by 3 bases, leaving 16 bases between them. The CDR3 here is CASSPFKGFGTDTQYF. The CDR3 nucleotides read TGTGCCAGCTCACCCTTTAAGGGATTTGGGACAGATACGCAGTATTTT. Looking up the rest from reference TRBV18 and TRBJ2-3 gives the full variable domain: NAGVMQNPRHLVRRRGQEARLRCSPMKGHSHVYWYRQLPEEGLKFMVYLQKENIIDESGMPKERFSAEFPKEGPSILRIQQVVRGDSAAYFCASSPFKGFGTDTQYFGPGTRLTVL.

This chain joins TRBV28 and TRBJ1-4; no clear D. Germline V gene lookup returns CDR1 MDHEN and CDR2 SYDVKM. V gave up 3 bases and J gave up 8 bases, with 13 bases separating them. The CDR3 runs 14 residues. The CDR3: CASSFGQRKEKLFF. In DNA, the CDR3 is TGTGCCAGCAGTTTCGGCCAGAGGAAGGAAAAACTGTTTTTT.

The J gene is TRBJ2-1, the V gene TRBV7-8; 8 bases are a match to TRBD2. CDR1 and CDR2 (germline): SGHVS, FQNEAQ. CDR3 length equals 16 residues. The V segment lost 1 base and the J segment 7 bases; nucleotides outside the gene matches: 9. In DNA, the CDR3 is TGTGCCAGCAGCTTAGGCAAAGGACTAGCCCGGAATGAGCAGTTCTTC. This sequence encodes CASSLGKGLARNEQFF.

This clone came up once. The chain has TRBV5-1 and TRBJ1-1; 12 nucleotides line up with TRBD1. Germline CDR1 is SGHRS and CDR2 is YFSETQ. Trimming cost V 4 bases and J 4 bases; bases outside gene matches: 8. The CDR3 has 16 amino acids. The CDR3 coding sequence is TGCGCCAGCAGCCCCGGGACAGGGGGCGCGGGCACTGAAGCTTTCTTT. Translation: CASSPGTGGAGTEAFF. Looking up the rest from reference TRBV5-1 and TRBJ1-1 gives the full variable domain: KAGVTQTPRYLIKTRGQQVTLSCSPISGHRSVSWYQQTPGQGLQFLFEYFSETQRNKGNFPGRFSGRQFSNSRSEMNVSTLELGDSALYLCASSPGTGGAGTEAFFGQGTRLTVV.

The chain joins TRBV5-1 to TRBJ1-2; D perhaps matches TRBD1 (5 bases). This CDR3 comprises 16 residues. Germline V gene data show CDR1 as SGHRS and CDR2 as YFSETQ. The V gene lost 4 bases and the J gene lost 4 bases, with 20 bases spanning the gap. CDR3: CASSPFGGGEGYGYTF. The CDR3 DNA sequence: TGCGCCAGCAGCCCCTTCGGGGGAGGAGAAGGCTATGGCTACACCTTC.

The chain recombines TRBV18 with TRBJ1-1, with D unresolved. V was pared by 1 base and J by 3 bases, with 9 bases between. In germline, CDR1 is KGHSH, CDR2 LQKENI. This CDR3 spans 14 amino acids. The CDR3 loop is CASSPLSRYTEAFF. CDR3 coding DNA: TGTGCCAGCTCACCACTCAGCAGATACACTGAAGCTTTCTTT.

This clone was found once. This chain uses TRBV10-3 with TRBJ2-1; possible D gene TRBD2, 5 bases. CDR1 is ENHRY and CDR2 is SYGVKD in the germline V gene. V dropped 2 bases and J dropped 5 bases, with 7 bases sitting between them. The CDR3 extends over 13 amino acids. The CDR3 spells CAISEEGDNEQFF. CDR3 nucleotides: TGTGCCATCAGTGAGGAGGGCGACAATGAGCAGTTCTTC.

This clone was observed once. This sequence joins TRBV6-1 and TRBJ2-5; 14 nucleotides line up with TRBD2. This CDR3 is built from 15 residues. The junction had 2 bases not matched to a gene; V was cut back by 4 bases and J by 4 bases. The germline V gene encodes CDR1 MNHNS and CDR2 SASEGT. The CDR3 bases are TGTGCCAGCAGTGGACTAGCGGGGGGGCCAGAGACCCAGTACTTC. Amino acids: CASSGLAGGPETQYF.

This clone has a handful of counts. J is TRBJ2-7 and V is TRBV7-2; D may be TRBD2 (6 bases). The length of the CDR3 is 16 residues. V lost 1 base and J lost 7, with 20 bases in between. The germline V gene has CDR1 SGHTA and CDR2 FQGNSA. As DNA, the CDR3 is TGTGCCAGCAGCTTAGAAGCTTTAGGAGGGGTGCGGGAGCAGTACTTC. Protein sequence: CASSLEALGGVREQYF.

The chain carries TRBV9 and TRBJ2-7; 10 bases agree with TRBD2. The junction had 0 bases not matched to a gene; V was cut back by 0 bases and J by 0 bases. Germline loops: CDR1 SGDLS, CDR2 YYNGEE. This CDR3 comprises 15 residues. The CDR3 DNA reads as TGTGCCAGCAGCGTAGGGACTAGCGGCTCCTACGAGCAGTACTTC. Translated, it gives CASSVGTSGSYEQYF.

This chain joins TRBV6-6 and TRBJ1-4; 8 bases match TRBD1. Trimming took 2 bases from V and 8 from J; bases not matched to a gene: 4. The CDR3 totals 14 residues. Germline V lookup: CDR1 MNHNY, CDR2 SVGAGI (reference sequence). CDR3 sequence reads: CASSYGTGGEKLFF. The CDR3 DNA reads as TGTGCCAGCAGTTACGGGACAGGTGGGGAAAAACTGTTTTTT.

This clone came up many times. The chain uses TRBV5-1 and TRBJ1-3; D is unresolved. Trimming removed 0 bases from V and 4 bases from J, with 2 bases in between. In germline, CDR1 is SGHRS, CDR2 YFSETQ. The CDR3 totals 12 residues. DNA for the CDR3: TGCGCCAGCAGCTTGGACGGAAACACCATATATTTT. Amino acids: CASSLDGNTIYF.

The chain carries TRBV28 and TRBJ1-2, with 8 bases identical to TRBD1. The CDR3 length is 13 residues. From germline, CDR1 is MDHEN and CDR2 SYDVKM. Losses at the gene ends were 8 bases for V and 9 bases for J; bases not matched to a gene: 11. The CDR3 loop is CASYLDREKRYTF. DNA for the CDR3: TGTGCCAGCTACCTGGACAGGGAGAAGCGCTACACCTTC.

This clone has just a few counts. J is TRBJ2-1 and V is TRBV18; the match to TRBD2 covers 7 bases. This CDR3 spans 14 amino acids. Trimming cost V 3 bases and J 3 bases; bases outside gene matches: 2. Germline CDR1 and CDR2: KGHSH and LQKENI. The CDR3 sequence: CASSPQRGYNEQFF. The CDR3, as DNA: TGTGCCAGCTCACCCCAGCGGGGCTACAATGAGCAGTTCTTC.

This chain joins TRBV28 and TRBJ1-4; 7 positions match TRBD1. The CDR3 loop spans 17 amino acids. Trimming cost V 5 bases and J 8 bases; bases outside gene matches: 17. The germline gives CDR1 MDHEN, CDR2 SYDVKM. The CDR3: CASSPGGGTTRGEKLFF. CDR3 DNA: TGTGCCAGCAGTCCAGGGGGTGGTACGACGCGGGGGGAAAAACTGTTTTTT.

The chain combines TRBV28 with TRBJ2-3, with 9 bases matching TRBD2. Trimming at V came to 6 bases and at J to 8 bases, leaving 15 bases not matched to a gene. The CDR3 spans 16 residues. Germline V gene sequence: CDR1 MDHEN, CDR2 SYDVKM. The CDR3 DNA is TGTGCCAGCAGCCCACCCCGCAGCGGGGGGTCGGTTACGCAGTATTTT. This gives the protein CASSPPRSGGSVTQYF.